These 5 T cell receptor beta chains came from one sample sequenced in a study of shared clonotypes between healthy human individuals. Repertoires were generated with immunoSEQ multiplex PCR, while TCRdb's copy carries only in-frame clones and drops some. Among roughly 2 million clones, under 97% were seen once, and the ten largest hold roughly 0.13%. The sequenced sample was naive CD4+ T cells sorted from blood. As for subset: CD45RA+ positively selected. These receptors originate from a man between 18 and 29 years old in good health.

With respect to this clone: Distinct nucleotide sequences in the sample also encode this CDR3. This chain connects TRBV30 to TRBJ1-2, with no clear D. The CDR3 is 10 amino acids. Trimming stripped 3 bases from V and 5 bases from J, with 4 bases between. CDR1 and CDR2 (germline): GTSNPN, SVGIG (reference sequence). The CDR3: CAWSGYGYTF. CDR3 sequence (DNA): TGTGCCTGGAGCGGATATGGCTACACCTTC.

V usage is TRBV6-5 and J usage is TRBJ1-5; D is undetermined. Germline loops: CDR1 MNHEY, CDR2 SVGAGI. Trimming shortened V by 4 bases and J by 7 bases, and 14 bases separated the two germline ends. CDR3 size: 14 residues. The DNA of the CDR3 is TGTGCCAGCAGTTTTAGAGAGGGCGACCAGCCCCAGCATTTT. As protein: CASSFREGDQPQHF.

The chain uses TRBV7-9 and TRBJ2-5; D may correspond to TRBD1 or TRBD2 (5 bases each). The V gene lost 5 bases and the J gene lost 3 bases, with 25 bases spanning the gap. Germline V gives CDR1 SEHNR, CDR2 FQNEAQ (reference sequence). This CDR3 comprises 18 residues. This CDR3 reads CASSLHIITGAREETQYF. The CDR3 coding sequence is TGTGCCAGCAGCCTTCACATCATCACCGGGGCTCGCGAAGAGACCCAGTACTTC.

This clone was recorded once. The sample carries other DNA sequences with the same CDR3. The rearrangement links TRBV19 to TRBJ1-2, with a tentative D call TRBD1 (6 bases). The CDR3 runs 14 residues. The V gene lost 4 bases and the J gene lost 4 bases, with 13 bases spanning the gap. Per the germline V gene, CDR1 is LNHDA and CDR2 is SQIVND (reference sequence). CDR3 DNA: TGTGCCAGTAGTAGTACAGGGCTGGCCTATGGCTACACCTTC. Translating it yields CASSSTGLAYGYTF.

The CDR3 DNA reads as TGTGCCAGCAGCTTACAGGGGGGACTTTATGGCTACACCTTC. This codes for CASSLQGGLYGYTF. The chain uses TRBV11-2 and TRBJ1-2, with TRBD1 matching over 7 bases. Germline loops: CDR1 SGHAT, CDR2 FQNNGV. CDR3 length: 14 amino acids. The junction had 5 bases not matched to a gene; V was cut back by 2 bases and J by 5 bases.